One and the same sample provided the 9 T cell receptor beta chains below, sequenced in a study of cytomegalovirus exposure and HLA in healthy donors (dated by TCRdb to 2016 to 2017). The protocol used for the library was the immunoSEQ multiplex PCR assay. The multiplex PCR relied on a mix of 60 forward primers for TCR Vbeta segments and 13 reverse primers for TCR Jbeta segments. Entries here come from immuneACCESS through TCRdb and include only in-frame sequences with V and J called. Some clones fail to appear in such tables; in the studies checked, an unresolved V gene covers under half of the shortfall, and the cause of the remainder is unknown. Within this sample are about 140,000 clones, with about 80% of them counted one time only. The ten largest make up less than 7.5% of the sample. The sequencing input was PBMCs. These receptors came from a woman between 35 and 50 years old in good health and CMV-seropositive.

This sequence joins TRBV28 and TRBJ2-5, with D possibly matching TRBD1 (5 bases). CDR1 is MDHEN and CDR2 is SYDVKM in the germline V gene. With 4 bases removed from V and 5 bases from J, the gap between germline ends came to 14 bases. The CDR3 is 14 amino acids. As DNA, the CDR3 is TGTGCCAGCAGTTATGCAGGGATGGGTGAGACCCAGTACTTC. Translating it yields CASSYAGMGETQYF.

The CDR3 sequence: CASSLGRGRQETQYF. CDR3 nucleotides: TGTGCCAGCAGTTTAGGCAGGGGGCGACAAGAGACCCAGTACTTC. The chain has TRBV27 and TRBJ2-5; 8 bases map to TRBD1. The CDR3 is 15 residues long. J gave up 2 bases and V 2 bases, and 4 bases lay outside the gene matches. Germline loops: CDR1 MNHEY, CDR2 SMNVEV (reference sequence).

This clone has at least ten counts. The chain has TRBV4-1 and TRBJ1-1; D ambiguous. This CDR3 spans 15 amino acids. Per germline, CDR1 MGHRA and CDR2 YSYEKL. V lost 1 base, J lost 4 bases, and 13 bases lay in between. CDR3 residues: CASSQADRLSTEAFF. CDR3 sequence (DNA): TGCGCCAGCAGCCAAGCTGATAGACTGAGCACTGAAGCTTTCTTT.

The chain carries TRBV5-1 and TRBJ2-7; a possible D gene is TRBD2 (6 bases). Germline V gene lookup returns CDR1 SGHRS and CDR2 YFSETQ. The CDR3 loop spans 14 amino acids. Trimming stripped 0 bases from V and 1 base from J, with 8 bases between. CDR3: CASSLASDSYEQYF. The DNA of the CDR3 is TGCGCCAGCAGCTTGGCTAGCGATTCCTACGAGCAGTACTTC.

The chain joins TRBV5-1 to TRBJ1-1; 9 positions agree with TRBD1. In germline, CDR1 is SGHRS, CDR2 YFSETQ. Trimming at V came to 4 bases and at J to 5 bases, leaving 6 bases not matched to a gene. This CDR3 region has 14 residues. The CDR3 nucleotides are TGCGCCAGCAGCGCCCGACAGGGGGAAACTGAAGCTTTCTTT. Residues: CASSARQGETEAFF.

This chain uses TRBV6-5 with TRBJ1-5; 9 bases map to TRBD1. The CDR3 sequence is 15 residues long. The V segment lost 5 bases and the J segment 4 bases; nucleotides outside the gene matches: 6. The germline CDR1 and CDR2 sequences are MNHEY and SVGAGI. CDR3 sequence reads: CASSTAGTGNQPQHF. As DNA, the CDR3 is TGTGCCAGCAGTACAGCCGGGACAGGGAATCAGCCCCAGCATTTT.

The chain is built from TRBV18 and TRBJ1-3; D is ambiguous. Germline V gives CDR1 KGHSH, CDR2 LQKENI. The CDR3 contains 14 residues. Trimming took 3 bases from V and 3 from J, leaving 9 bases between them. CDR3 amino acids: CASSPTDYGNTIYF. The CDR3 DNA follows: TGTGCCAGCTCACCGACGGACTATGGAAACACCATATATTTT.

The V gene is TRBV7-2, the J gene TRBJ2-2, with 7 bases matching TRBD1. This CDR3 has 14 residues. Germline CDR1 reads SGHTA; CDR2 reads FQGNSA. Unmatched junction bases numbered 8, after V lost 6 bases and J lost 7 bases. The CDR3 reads CASRRQGVGGELFF. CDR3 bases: TGTGCCAGCAGACGACAGGGCGTTGGCGGGGAGCTGTTTTTT. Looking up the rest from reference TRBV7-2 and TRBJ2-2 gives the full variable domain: GAGVSQSPSNKVTEKGKDVELRCDPISGHTALYWYRQSLGQGLEFLIYFQGNSAPDKSGLPSDRFSAERTGGSVSTLTIQRTQQEDSAVYLCASRRQGVGGELFFGEGSRLTVL.

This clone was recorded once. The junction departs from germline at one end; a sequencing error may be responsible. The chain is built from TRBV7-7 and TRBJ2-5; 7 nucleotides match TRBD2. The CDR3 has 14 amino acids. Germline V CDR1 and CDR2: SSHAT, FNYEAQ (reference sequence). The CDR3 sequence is CASSFSTGGETQYF. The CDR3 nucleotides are TGTGCTAGCAGCTTCTCCACGGGAGGAGAGACCCAGTACTTC.